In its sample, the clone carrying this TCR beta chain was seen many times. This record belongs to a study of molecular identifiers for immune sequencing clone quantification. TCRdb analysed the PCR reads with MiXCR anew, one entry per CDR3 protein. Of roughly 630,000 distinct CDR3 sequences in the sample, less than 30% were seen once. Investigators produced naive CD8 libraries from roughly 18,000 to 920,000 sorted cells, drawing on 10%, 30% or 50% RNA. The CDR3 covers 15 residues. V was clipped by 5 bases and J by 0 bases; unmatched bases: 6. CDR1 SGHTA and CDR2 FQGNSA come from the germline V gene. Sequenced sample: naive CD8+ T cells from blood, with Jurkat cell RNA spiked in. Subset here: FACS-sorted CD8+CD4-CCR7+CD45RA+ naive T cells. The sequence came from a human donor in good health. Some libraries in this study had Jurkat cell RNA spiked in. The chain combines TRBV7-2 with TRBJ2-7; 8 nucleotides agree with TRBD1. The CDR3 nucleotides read TGTGCCAGCAGCACCCGGACAGGGAGCTCCTACGAGCAGTACTTC. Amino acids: CASSTRTGSSYEQYF.